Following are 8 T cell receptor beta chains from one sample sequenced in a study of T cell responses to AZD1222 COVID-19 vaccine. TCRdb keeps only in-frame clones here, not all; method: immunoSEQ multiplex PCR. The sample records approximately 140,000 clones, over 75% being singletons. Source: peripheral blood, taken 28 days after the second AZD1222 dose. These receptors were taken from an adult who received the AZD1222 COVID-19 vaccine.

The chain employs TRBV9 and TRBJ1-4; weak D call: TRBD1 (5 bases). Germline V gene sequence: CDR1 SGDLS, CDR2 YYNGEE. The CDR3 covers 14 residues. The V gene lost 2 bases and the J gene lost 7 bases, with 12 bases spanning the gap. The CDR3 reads CASSVGTVGEKLFF. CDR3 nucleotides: TGTGCCAGCAGCGTGGGGACGGTGGGTGAAAAACTGTTTTTT.

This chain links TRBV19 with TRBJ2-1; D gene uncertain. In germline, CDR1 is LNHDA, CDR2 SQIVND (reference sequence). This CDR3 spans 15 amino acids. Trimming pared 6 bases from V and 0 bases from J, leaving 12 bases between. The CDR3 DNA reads TGTGCCAGTAGCGTGGACCGGAGCTCCTACAATGAGCAGTTCTTC. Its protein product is CASSVDRSSYNEQFF.

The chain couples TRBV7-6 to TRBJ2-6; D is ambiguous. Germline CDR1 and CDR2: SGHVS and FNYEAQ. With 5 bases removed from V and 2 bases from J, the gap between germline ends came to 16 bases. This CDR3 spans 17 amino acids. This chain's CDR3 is CASSPDLLGPGANVLTF. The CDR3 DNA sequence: TGTGCCAGCAGCCCGGACCTTCTGGGTCCTGGGGCCAACGTCCTGACTTTC.

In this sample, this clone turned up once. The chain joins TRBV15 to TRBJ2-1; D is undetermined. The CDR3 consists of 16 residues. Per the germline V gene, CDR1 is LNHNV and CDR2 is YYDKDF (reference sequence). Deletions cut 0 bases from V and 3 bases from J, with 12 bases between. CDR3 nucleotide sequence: TGTGCCACCAGCAGAGATTTTTTACCAAACTACAATGAGCAGTTCTTC. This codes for CATSRDFLPNYNEQFF.

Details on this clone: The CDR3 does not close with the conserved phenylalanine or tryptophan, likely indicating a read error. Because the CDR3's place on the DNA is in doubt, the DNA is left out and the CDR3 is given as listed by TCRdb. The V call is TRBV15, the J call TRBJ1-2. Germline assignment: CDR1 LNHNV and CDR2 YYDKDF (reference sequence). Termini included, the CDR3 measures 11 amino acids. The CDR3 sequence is CATSRDKGIFV.

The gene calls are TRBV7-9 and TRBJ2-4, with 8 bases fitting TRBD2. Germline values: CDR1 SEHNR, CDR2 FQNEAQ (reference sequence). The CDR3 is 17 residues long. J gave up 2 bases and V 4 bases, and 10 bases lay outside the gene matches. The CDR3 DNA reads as TGTGCCAGCAGCTCCCGGCTAGCGGGTAAGCCCAAAAACATTCAGTACTTC. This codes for CASSSRLAGKPKNIQYF.

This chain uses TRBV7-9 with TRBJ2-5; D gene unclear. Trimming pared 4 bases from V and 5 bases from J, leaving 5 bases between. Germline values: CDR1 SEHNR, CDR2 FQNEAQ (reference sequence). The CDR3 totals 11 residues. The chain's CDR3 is CASSSLETQYF. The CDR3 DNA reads TGTGCCAGCAGCTCTTTGGAGACCCAGTACTTC.

The CDR3 here is CASSGQGVSYGYTF. The CDR3 bases are TGTGCCAGCAGCGGACAGGGAGTCAGCTATGGCTACACCTTC. The V gene is TRBV2, the J gene TRBJ1-2; 8 positions match TRBD1. The CDR3 covers 14 residues. Per the germline V gene, CDR1 is SNHLY and CDR2 is FYNNEI. V shed 6 bases, J shed 4 bases, and the junction held 7 bases outside the gene matches.